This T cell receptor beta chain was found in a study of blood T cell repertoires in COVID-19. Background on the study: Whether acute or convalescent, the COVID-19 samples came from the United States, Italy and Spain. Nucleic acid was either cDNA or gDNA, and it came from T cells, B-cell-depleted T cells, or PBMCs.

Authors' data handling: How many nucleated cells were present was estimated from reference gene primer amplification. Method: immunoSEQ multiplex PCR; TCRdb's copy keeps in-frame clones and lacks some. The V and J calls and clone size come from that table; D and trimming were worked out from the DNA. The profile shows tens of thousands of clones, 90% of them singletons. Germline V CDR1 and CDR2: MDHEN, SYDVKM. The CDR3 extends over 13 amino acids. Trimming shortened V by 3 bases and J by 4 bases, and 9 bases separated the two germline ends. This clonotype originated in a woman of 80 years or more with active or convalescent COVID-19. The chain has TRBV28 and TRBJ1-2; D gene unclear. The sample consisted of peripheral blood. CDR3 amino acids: CASSLSGVYGYTF. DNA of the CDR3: TGTGCCAGCAGTTTGTCAGGCGTCTATGGCTACACCTTC.